A single sample gave rise to the 13 T cell receptor beta chains below, sequenced in a study of identical twins. TCRdb re-called the 5' RACE reads with MiXCR, one entry per CDR3 protein. The sample holds roughly 770,000 distinct CDR3 sequences; 18% are singletons and the top ten take about 12%. The data also belong to a second study, concerning T cells expressing NK-cell markers.

Sequences were obtained from PBMCs. These receptors came from a woman aged 18-29 years in good health.

V gene TRBV20-1 combines with J gene TRBJ2-1, with 9 bases matching TRBD2. V trimming: 5 bases; J trimming: 4 bases; junction bases outside the gene matches: 12. Germline V gene sequence: CDR1 DFQATT, CDR2 SNEGSKA (reference sequence). This CDR3 is built from 16 residues. In DNA form, the CDR3 reads TGCAGTGCTGCGGCGGGGGCTAGCGGGGATTACAATGAGCAGTTCTTC. Protein sequence: CSAAAGASGDYNEQFF.

The chain is built from TRBV5-1 and TRBJ1-2; TRBD1 might be the D (6 bases). Germline CDR1 SGHRS, CDR2 YFSETQ. With 4 bases removed from V and 4 bases from J, the gap between germline ends came to 17 bases. There are 15 residues in the CDR3. The CDR3 reads CASSMDVQGSYGYTF. The DNA for the CDR3 is TGCGCCAGCAGCATGGATGTACAGGGATCCTATGGCTACACCTTC.

This clonotype was detected only a few times. This chain links TRBV5-1 with TRBJ2-2; TRBD2 agrees at 8 bases. CDR1 is SGHRS, CDR2 YFSETQ, per germline. Germline trimming cut 3 bases from V and 0 bases from J; bases unmatched to any gene: 7. The length of the CDR3 is 17 residues. The CDR3 DNA reads TGCGCCAGCAGCTCCATTTTAGCGGGGCCGAACACCGGGGAGCTGTTTTTT. Protein product: CASSSILAGPNTGELFF.

A few counts support this clonotype. The chain joins TRBV9 to TRBJ2-3; 7 bases match TRBD1. This CDR3 is built from 14 residues. The germline V gene encodes CDR1 SGDLS and CDR2 YYNGEE. V lost 0 bases, J lost 8 bases, and 6 bases stayed unmatched. The CDR3 sequence is CASSVASRQGTQYF. The CDR3 coding sequence is TGTGCCAGCAGCGTAGCTAGCCGACAGGGTACGCAGTATTTT. Combining the CDR3 with reference TRBV9 and TRBJ2-3 gives the whole variable domain DSGVTQTPKHLITATGQRVTLRCSPRSGDLSVYWYQQSLDQGLQFLIQYYNGEERAKGNILERFSAQQFPDLHSELNLSSLELGDSALYFCASSVASRQGTQYFGPGTRLTVL.

This clonotype has more than one count but fewer than ten. The chain is built from TRBV3-1 and TRBJ1-5; unclear D gene. This CDR3 contains 15 residues. V gave up 4 bases and J gave up 4 bases, with 14 bases separating them. Germline V lookup: CDR1 LGHDT, CDR2 YNNKEL (reference sequence). CDR3 in DNA: TGTGCCAGCAGCCCCCGGTTCGGCCCTAATCAGCCCCAGCATTTT. Translated, it gives CASSPRFGPNQPQHF.

This clonotype has only a few counts. The V call is TRBV9, the J call TRBJ1-3; D is uncertain. Germline loops: CDR1 SGDLS, CDR2 YYNGEE. Trimming removed 5 bases at V and 1 base at J, with 19 bases between. This CDR3 comprises 17 residues. DNA for the CDR3: TGTGCCAGCAGTTATATGCCTTCGGGTATGTCTGGAAACACCATATATTTT. Translation: CASSYMPSGMSGNTIYF. The full variable domain, in which reference TRBV9 and TRBJ1-3 provide the parts outside the CDR3, is DSGVTQTPKHLITATGQRVTLRCSPRSGDLSVYWYQQSLDQGLQFLIQYYNGEERAKGNILERFSAQQFPDLHSELNLSSLELGDSALYFCASSYMPSGMSGNTIYFGEGSWLTVV.

This clonotype has only a few counts. The chain uses TRBV30 and TRBJ1-5; no clear D. V dropped 4 bases and J dropped 4 bases, with 14 bases sitting between them. Germline V gene data show CDR1 as GTSNPN and CDR2 as SVGIG (reference sequence). There are 14 residues in the CDR3. The DNA of the CDR3 is TGTGCCTGGACCCTAGGACCCGTAAATCAGCCCCAGCATTTT. This encodes CAWTLGPVNQPQHF.

The chain employs TRBV12-3 or TRBV12-4 and TRBJ2-3, with TRBD2 matching over 7 bases. There are 13 residues in the CDR3. Losses at the gene ends were 5 bases for V and 6 bases for J; bases not matched to a gene: 5. The CDR3 region has the DNA TGTGCCAGCAGTCGGGACTACAGGGATACGCAGTATTTT. Its protein product is CASSRDYRDTQYF.

The CDR3 DNA reads TGCAGTGCTAGATCGGACCACAGGGGCGAGCAGTACTTC. Amino acids: CSARSDHRGEQYF. The genes are TRBV20-1 and TRBJ2-7, with 7 bases fitting TRBD1. The V and J ends lost 2 bases and 6 bases, in that order; junction bases with no gene match: 7. The germline V gene has CDR1 DFQATT and CDR2 SNEGSKA (reference sequence). The CDR3 totals 13 residues.

This clonotype has a count of ten or more. The rearrangement joins TRBV12-3 or TRBV12-4 to TRBJ1-3; 7 nucleotides agree with TRBD1. J was trimmed by 7 bases and V by 5 bases; bases with no gene match: 8. The CDR3 sequence is 14 residues long. The CDR3 sequence is CASSPELQGNTIYF. CDR3 coding DNA: TGTGCCAGCAGTCCAGAGTTACAGGGGAACACCATATATTTT.

The sample holds a few counts of this clonotype. The gene calls are TRBV12-3 or TRBV12-4 and TRBJ2-2, with 7 nucleotides matching TRBD2. This CDR3 comprises 14 residues. V lost 6 bases to trimming and J lost 5 bases; unmatched junction nucleotides: 6. The CDR3 region has the DNA TGTGCCAGCAGCCTTCTGGGAGGGACCGGGGAGCTGTTTTTT. Residues: CASSLLGGTGELFF.

V is TRBV7-6 and J is TRBJ2-1, with 11 nucleotides matching TRBD2. Losses at the gene ends were 2 bases for V and 6 bases for J; bases not matched to a gene: 6. This CDR3 comprises 16 residues. Germline CDR1 SGHVS, CDR2 FNYEAQ. The CDR3 DNA reads TGTGCCAGCAGCTTAAGGGTGACTAGCGGGACCAATGAGCAGTTCTTC. This encodes CASSLRVTSGTNEQFF.

This clonotype has at least ten counts. V gene TRBV20-1 combines with J gene TRBJ2-1, with 8 positions matching TRBD2. Germline V lookup: CDR1 DFQATT, CDR2 SNEGSKA (reference sequence). This CDR3 has 13 amino acids. Unmatched junction bases numbered 3, after V lost 3 bases and J lost 5 bases. CDR3 amino acids: CSASGRANNEQFF. The DNA for the CDR3 is TGCAGTGCTAGCGGGAGGGCCAACAATGAGCAGTTCTTC.